What follows are 6 T cell receptor beta chains derived from one specimen sequenced in a study of T-cell memory formation after mild COVID-19. TCRdb independently ran MiXCR on the 5' RACE reads; one entry per CDR3 protein. The table records approximately 290,000 distinct CDR3 sequences, about 15% of them present only once. Sequencing was performed on PBMCs or a T cell subset sorted from them (not recorded which). The source is a man aged 18 to 30 who had mild COVID-19 (a few samples of this study predate the infection). Cell type and time point are not known.

This clonotype has a handful of counts. This chain's CDR3 is CASSLSAGTGGSYEQYF. CDR3 in DNA: TGTGCCAGCAGCTTATCGGCCGGGACAGGGGGGTCCTACGAGCAGTACTTC. This chain uses TRBV7-9 with TRBJ2-7; 11 nucleotides agree with TRBD1. Germline V CDR1 and CDR2: SEHNR, FQNEAQ (reference sequence). V lost 2 bases to trimming and J lost 1 base; unmatched junction nucleotides: 7. CDR3 length: 17 residues.

In this sample, this clonotype turned up many times. The genes are TRBV4-3 and TRBJ2-3, with 8 positions matching TRBD2. Germline CDR1 LGHNA, CDR2 YSLEER. The ends lost 3 bases at V and 0 bases at J; junction bases unmatched: 11. The CDR3 extends over 18 amino acids. The DNA of the CDR3 is TGCGCCAGCAGCCAGTGGATAGCGGGGACCTCTAGCACAGATACGCAGTATTTT. This encodes CASSQWIAGTSSTDTQYF.

The chain is built from TRBV7-8 and TRBJ2-5, with D possibly matching TRBD1 (6 bases). Germline V gene lookup returns CDR1 SGHVS and CDR2 FQNEAQ. V shed 8 bases and J shed 10 bases, with 23 bases lying between them. The CDR3 consists of 14 residues. The CDR3 here is CASGNGGQGSIQYF. As DNA, the CDR3 is TGTGCCAGCGGTAATGGCGGCCAGGGGTCAATCCAGTACTTC.

This clonotype was seen a handful of times. This chain connects TRBV30 to TRBJ2-3, with 10 nucleotides matching TRBD2. V was pared by 4 bases and J by 0 bases, with 4 bases of the junction left unmatched. Germline CDR1 reads GTSNPN; CDR2 reads SVGIG (reference sequence). The CDR3 runs 15 residues. CDR3 region: CAWKLAGASTDTQYF. In DNA form, the CDR3 reads TGTGCCTGGAAGCTAGCGGGGGCCAGCACAGATACGCAGTATTTT.

There are a few counts of this clonotype. The rearrangement uses TRBV6-6 and TRBJ2-3; TRBD2 might be the D (6 bases). Between the trimmed V and J ends, which lost 4 bases and 0 bases, there was a span of 11 bases. The CDR3 length is 15 residues. The germline V gene has CDR1 MNHNY and CDR2 SVGAGI (reference sequence). CDR3 DNA: TGTGCCAGCAGTTCTCGCGGGATTAGCACAGATACGCAGTATTTT. Protein: CASSSRGISTDTQYF.

This clonotype showed up just a few times. A read error may account for a junction end that differs from germline. The V and J genes are TRBV6-2 or TRBV6-3 and TRBJ2-5; TRBD2 agrees at 9 bases. The length of the CDR3 is 13 residues. CDR1 is MNHEY and CDR2 is SVGEGT in the germline V gene. The CDR3 coding sequence is TGTGCCAGCAGTTCGGCTAGCGGGGCCCTCGGGTGCTTC. It yields the protein CASSSASGALGCF.